The entry below gives a single T cell receptor (beta chain) sequence along with its context. What this receptor recognizes is not known. Base qualities are not recorded, but no much larger clone differs from it by a single base. The CDR3 regions of human TCRbeta chains were analyzed by immunosequencing. The authors' pipeline ran thus. Repertoire TCRs were matched against a reference library of SARS-CoV-2-specific TCRs generated with the MIRA antigen-specificity platform. Breadth was defined as the fraction of unique TCRs that were SARS-CoV-2-associated, and depth was defined as the fraction of total T cells that were SARS-CoV-2-associated. Using the MIRA data, each spike-specific TCR was assigned both to the spike region to which the TCR was reactive and to a CD4 or CD8 class. Log10-transformed breadth and depth values were compared by one-way ANOVA with Sidak's multiple comparisons tests. Here the immuneACCESS table is served through TCRdb, limited to in-frame sequences with V and J called. Missing clones are a known gap in these copies; in checked studies unresolved V genes cover under half, and the rest lacks a known reason. The V and J calls and clone size were taken over from that table, and D and trimming were inferred from the DNA. The sample table lists some 110,000 clones, more than 85% of them with a count of one. The ten top clones hold 7.1% of the sample.

This entry is derived from a study of T cell responses to AZD1222 COVID-19 vaccine (dated by TCRdb to about 2021). Background for the entire study: A total of just over 230 trial participants underwent TCR sequencing, of whom 207 received two doses of AZD1222 and about 25 received two doses of the MenACWY control vaccine. Trial participants were enrolled into age subgroups of 18-55, 56-69 and 70-plus years, which contained approximately 150, 28 and 58 TCR-sequenced participants, respectively.

The time point label for this specimen denotes: about 28 days (+/-7) after the second vaccine dose. AZD1222 recipients given second doses at about 4 weeks or at about 12 weeks were pooled, since spike-specific TCR depth and breadth were not found to differ between the two schedules. Vaccinee samples were obtained from the UK trials COV001 and COV002, which included a single-blind randomized controlled phase 2/3 trial of AZD1222 (ChAdOx1 nCoV-19) in healthy adults. Trial participant PBMC samples were collected at day 0 and day 28 after the second dose for TCRbeta chain sequencing. Per the germline V gene, MDHEN is the CDR1 and SYDVKM is the CDR2. The CDR3, from cysteine to phenylalanine, totals 17 residues. Here the CDR3 DNA is all that survives: 51 bases in frame from base 1. Between the V and J ends, shortened by 4 bases and 3 bases respectively, the junction contains 19 bases. Overall study outcomes, separate from this receptor: Because no day 14 peak-response samples were available, the repertoires could be characterized only after the peak T cell response. Conclusions about previously exposed vaccinees are limited, since just 5 to 7 AZD1222 recipients were seropositive for SARS-CoV-2 at baseline. After two AZD1222 doses, spike-specific TCR breadth and depth were significantly higher than at day 0 and than in MenACWY recipients. Reportedly, almost half of the unique spike-specific TCRs recognized epitopes lying outside the regions that are mutated in the B.1.351 and B.1.1.7 variants. In the small 56-69-year group, the increase in depth fell short of significance, most likely because of low power. CD4 TCRs associated with the vaccine covered the entire spike protein, and the dominant responses were in regions 160-218 and 743-854. Participants were mostly white British, with more females than males. The authors suggested clonal diversity may have been underestimated.

Recombination connected TRBV28 to TRBJ2-1, with the D segment identity uncertain. The starting material was peripheral blood, obtained 28 days after the second AZD1222 dose. The receptor was isolated from an adult who received the AZD1222 COVID-19 vaccine. CDR3 region: CASSSSSWTEYYNEQFF. Here is the DNA: TGTGCCAGCAGTTCGTCAAGCTGGACGGAATACTACAATGAGCAGTTCTTC. Outside the CDR3, residues come from the reference TRBV28 and TRBJ2-1 proteins, so the full variable domain is: DVKVTQSSRYLVKRTGEKVFLECVQDMDHENMFWYRQDPGLGLRLIYFSYDVKMKEKGDIPEGYSVSREKKERFSLILESASTNQTSMYLCASSSSSWTEYYNEQFFGPGTRLTVL.